This T cell receptor beta chain was sequenced during a study of blood T cells in healthy people across ages (dated by TCRdb to 2013 to 2016). Broadly, across the study: In model experiments, roughly one uniquely barcoded TCR beta cDNA molecule per two T cells was captured by template switching. To track age-related changes in TCR beta repertoire diversity, the study relied on deep sequencing normalized with unique cDNA molecular identifiers. Donors were grouped into four age groups: young (average roughly 17 years), middle-aged (39), aged (around 62) and long-lived (just over 80). The study analyzed two additional independent replicas of 1 million unique cDNA reads from the same blood draw for two donors, one aged 18 to 30 and one aged 80 or older. What the study reported, not specific to this receptor: Total diversity estimates from one million sequenced T cells were considered lower bounds and underestimates. Observed TCR beta diversity correlated strongly with the percentage of naive T cells measured by flow cytometry. Donor CMV infection status was unknown, potentially confounding age-related changes in expanded clonotypes. Since profiling was done on bulk unsorted PBMCs, naive and antigen-experienced compartments could not be conclusively compared. Observed TCR beta diversity per million T cells fell roughly linearly with age, and a significant reduction was already apparent by age roughly 40. Compared with the aged group, the long-lived group had more naive CD4+ T cells, fewer expanded clones and increased TCR diversity, a pattern suggesting age selection.

Based on the germline V gene, the CDR1 and CDR2 sequences are MDHEN and SYDVKM. V is cut back by 6 bases and J by 4 bases, with 11 bases in the junction unmatched. Including cysteine and phenylalanine, the CDR3 has 15 amino acids. Of the read, only the CDR3 DNA is kept; its 45 bases are in frame from base 1. Libraries were constructed by 5' RACE. The listed sequencing device is Illumina HiSeq 2500. A second PCR of roughly 7 to 11 cycles was performed with a sample-barcoded 5' primer and a J-beta primer mix. Each TCR beta cDNA molecule received a unique molecular identifier from a template-switch 5' adaptor carrying 12 random nucleotides. Each sample yielded at least 3 million CDR3-containing paired-end reads. First-strand cDNA was synthesized from all RNA with the Mint cDNA synthesis kit, primed by a TRBC-specific oligonucleotide. After uracil-DNA glycosylase treatment, a first 18-cycle PCR used universal primers M1SS and BC2_uni_R on all cDNA. For the original study's pipeline: Normalization of each sample was performed by random selection of 1 million high-quality reads, each carrying a distinct molecular identifier. Reads sharing molecular identifiers were discarded rather than binned into consensus sequences. MiTCR, set to a Q25 quality threshold and the strictest error-elimination algorithm, was used for CDR3 identification, clonotype clustering and error correction. A nonparametric unseen species model using Euler transformation provided a lower-bound estimate of total TCR beta diversity. Through fastp at Q25 and MiXCR, TCRdb rebuilt clones from the public reads, retaining in-frame beta chains. Every entry covers one CDR3 protein and lists the most common genes and DNA from its rows. TCRdb's processing, not the authors' own work, is the source of the V and J calls. The sample contains 800,000 to 950,000 distinct CDR3 sequences, 25% to 30% of them found a single time. Roughly a tenth of the sample goes to the ten largest clones.

Systemically healthy Caucasian individuals from Russia, some 36 in total and aged roughly 6 to 90 years, were included as donors. Each donor gave ten milliliters of peripheral blood, collected into EDTA-treated Vacutainer tubes. PBMCs were isolated by Ficoll-Paque density-gradient centrifugation, with at least 7 million obtained per sample. Total RNA was extracted from PBMCs with Trizol reagent, with at least 5.5 micrograms obtained per sample. For every donor, flow cytometry on a PBMC aliquot measured the percentage of naive CD45RAhigh/CD27high T cells. Regarding this clonotype: The specificity of this receptor is unknown. Base qualities are not provided; no much larger clone lies one nucleotide away.

This sample was shared with a second study, whose subject was T cells of mothers and their children. The second study's paper adds: The donors were nine systemically healthy Caucasian individuals, made up of three mothers and their six children. cDNA synthesis consumed the entire amount of extracted RNA, loaded at about 1.5 ug RNA in each 15 ul reaction. In the second PCR, sample barcodes and 2-4 random nucleotides were introduced via the M1S primer. Over 9 million TCR beta CDR3 reads came from each mother, compared with 3.3 million or so reads from each child. Thymic selection shapes the output of TCR recombination in a similar way in related and unrelated pairs, and inherited differences have a minor effect. Related mother-child pairs always showed normalized repertoire overlap that was slightly higher than in unrelated mother-child pairs, though the difference was never significant. With a sensitivity of approximately 100 clones per million clonotypes, no persistent microchimeric T cell clones were detected. In the study, deep NGS was used to compare the TCR beta repertoires of mothers and children, and features distinguishing related mother-child pairs from unrelated individuals were sought. Mothers averaged 40 +/- 4 years of age and children averaged approximately 11 +/- 4 years. Libraries were sequenced on Illumina HiSeq 2000 with 100+100 nt paired-end reads after adapter ligation with NEBNext reagents. To avoid cross-contamination, the mother libraries and the child libraries were prepared a month apart and sequenced in separate runs. For each donor, somewhere between about 500,000 and 2,000,000 distinct TCR beta clonotypes were identified. Naive TCR beta clonotypes were estimated from low-frequency clonotypes matched to each donor's FACS-determined naive share, without sorting.

Input material: blood. The rearrangement combines TRBV28 with TRBJ1-2; 7 nucleotides in the junction match TRBD1. This sequence originates from a woman aged 40 to 49 in good health. The DNA sequence follows: TGTGCCAGCAGCCTCGAGACAGGGCAAAGCTATGGCTACACCTTC. Translated, it gives CASSLETGQSYGYTF.